This TCR beta chain was sequenced during a study of CD8+ T cells in alopecia areata. Study-level background: Treatment of the treated patients consisted of oral tofacitinib, 5 to 10 mg twice daily.

Findings and caveats of the study: It was less clear whether patients shared TCRs than it was in mice, possibly because of HLA.

This clone showed up many times. Its antigen is not known. Germline V gene data show CDR1 as ENHRY and CDR2 as SYGVKD. This CDR3 spans 15 amino acids. The V gene lost 6 bases and the J gene lost 1 base, with 16 bases spanning the gap. Collected material from alopecia areata patients comprised lesional scalp punch biopsies and peripheral blood. It was cDNA, reverse transcribed from extracted RNA, that served as the sequencing template. Some clones are missing from TCRdb's copy, which holds only in-frame ones; the method was immunoSEQ multiplex PCR. Of fewer than 250,000 clones listed, roughly 57% were seen once; the top ten hold 0.4% to 0.55%.

This TCR was recovered from a human donor with alopecia areata. The chain combines TRBV10-3 with TRBJ2-7; the D gene could be TRBD1 or TRBD2 (5 bases each). Sequencing was performed on CD4+ T cells sorted from blood, taken at week 0. The CDR3 spells CAIRIPGPRSYEQYF. CDR3 bases: TGTGCCATCAGAATACCGGGACCTCGGTCCTACGAGCAGTACTTC.